This T cell receptor (beta chain) was identified during a study of cytomegalovirus exposure and HLA in healthy donors. Study-level results: Some TCR beta chains (164 of them) were listed as cytomegalovirus-associated. Productive status was seen about 87% or about 30% of the time for most TCR beta V segments in an earlier analysis. The likely origin of a cluster of highly shared sequence variants was a sequencing artifact. An assumption of roughly uniform sequencing depth across donors underlay the presence/absence analyses.

Both 60 Vbeta primers and 13 Jbeta primers went into the PCR. The method was immunoSEQ multiplex PCR; TCRdb's version includes in-frame clones alone and lacks a portion of them. The data show some 190,000 clones, around 82% seen once. This clone was seen only once. What it binds is not known. In germline, CDR1 is KGHSH, CDR2 LQKENI. CDR3 length equals 17 residues. The ends lost 4 bases at V and 0 bases at J; junction bases unmatched: 8. V and J are TRBV18 and TRBJ2-7; TRBD1 matches at 11 bases. This TCR was sampled from a woman in her twenties or thirties in good health and CMV-seropositive. Source material: PBMCs. CDR3 sequence: CASSRGLGTGGSYEQYF. The CDR3 nucleotides are TGTGCCAGCTCACGGGGGCTCGGGACAGGGGGCTCCTACGAGCAGTACTTC.